What follows describes a single TCR beta chain. Its antigen is undetermined. This CDR3 contains 13 residues. Germline CDR1 and CDR2: DFQATT and SNEGSKA (reference sequence). With 4 bases removed from V and 2 bases from J, the gap between germline ends came to 6 bases. This record comes from a study of regulatory T cells in long-lasting Graves disease. Study-level findings and limits: Gene preferences differed: TRBV28, TRBJ1-2, TRBJ2-5 in persistent cases. Persistent Graves' patients showed less TCR diversity than newly diagnosed patients showed.

The time point is: newly diagnosed GD, antithyroid drugs for less than 3 months. After RNA was extracted from PBMCs, the TCR library was made from it. Staff drew 8 to 9 milliliters of peripheral blood into EDTA tubes. Arm-PCR of CDR3 regions and iRepertoire HTBI primers were the basis on which TCR beta libraries were built. One entry per CDR3 protein, called by TCRdb with MiXCR from the multiplex PCR reads. The sample lists 370,000 or so distinct CDR3 sequences, under 20% seen once, with about 19% in the top ten. This sample was shared with a second study, whose subject was T cells in Graves' hyperthyroidism and ophthalmopathy.

The V call is TRBV20-1, the J call TRBJ2-6; D is possibly TRBD1 (5 bases). Sequenced material: peripheral blood mononuclear cells (PBMCs), taken at new diagnosis, from a patient treated with antithyroid drugs. This TCR derives from a woman aged 18-29 years with Graves disease. The CDR3 spells CSAIRAGANVLTF. CDR3 nucleotides: TGCAGTGCTATCAGGGCTGGGGCCAACGTCCTGACTTTC.